The next 23 T cell receptor beta chains were all read from a single sample in a study of blood T cell repertoires in COVID-19. This table comes from immunoSEQ multiplex PCR, and its TCRdb copy is limited to in-frame clones, with some not included. The top ten hold 8% to 10% of the sample, which has about 110,000 clones, around 81% seen once. Source material: peripheral blood. The receptor source for this set is a woman between 65 and 79 years old with acute or convalescent COVID-19.

V is TRBV4-3 and J is TRBJ1-4, with TRBD1 matching over 11 bases. Germline-derived CDR1 and CDR2 are LGHNA and YSLEER. J lost 8 bases, V lost 0 bases, and 8 bases had no gene match. The length of the CDR3 is 17 residues. CDR3 DNA sequence: TGCGCCAGCAGCCAAGATTTGGACAGGGGGCGCAGGGAAAAACTGTTTTTT. Translated, it gives CASSQDLDRGRREKLFF.

This rearrangement joins TRBV11-2 to TRBJ2-7, with D tentatively TRBD1 (7 bases). CDR1 and CDR2 from the germline V gene are SGHAT and FQNNGV. V was trimmed by 5 bases and J by 2 bases, leaving 19 bases between them. This CDR3 has 16 amino acids. This CDR3 is CASSDYRGGGTYEQYF. DNA of the CDR3: TGTGCCAGCAGCGACTACAGGGGAGGAGGCACCTACGAGCAGTACTTC. Full variable domain (rest looked up from reference TRBV11-2 and TRBJ2-7): EAGVAQSPRYKIIEKRQSVAFWCNPISGHATLYWYQQILGQGPKLLIQFQNNGVVDDSQLPKDRFSAERLKGVDSTLKIQPAKLEDSAVYLCASSDYRGGGTYEQYFGPGTRLTVT.

The chain is built from TRBV28 and TRBJ1-4; 7 bases line up with TRBD1. V was pared by 6 bases and J by 8 bases, with 3 bases of the junction left unmatched. The CDR3 length is 12 residues. Germline V gene data show CDR1 as MDHEN and CDR2 as SYDVKM. CDR3 nucleotide sequence: TGTGCCAGCAGACAGGGGCCCGAAAAACTGTTTTTT. Encoded protein: CASRQGPEKLFF.

V is TRBV19 and J is TRBJ2-1, with 9 bases lining up with TRBD2. In germline, CDR1 is LNHDA, CDR2 SQIVND (reference sequence). The CDR3 has 16 amino acids. The J segment lost 7 bases and the V segment lost 7 bases, leaving 14 bases of the junction unmatched. The CDR3 loop reads CASTPVRAGGANEQFF. The CDR3 DNA reads as TGTGCCAGTACGCCGGTTAGAGCGGGAGGCGCGAATGAGCAGTTCTTC.

This clone was seen only a few times. This rearrangement joins TRBV27 to TRBJ1-1; 8 bases match TRBD1. Per the germline V gene, CDR1 is MNHEY and CDR2 is SMNVEV (reference sequence). V shed 7 bases and J 12 bases; nucleotides not matched to a gene: 16. The CDR3 covers 14 residues. The CDR3 region is CASTRRGQGAETFF. For the CDR3, the DNA is TGTGCCAGCACCCGAAGGGGGCAGGGGGCTGAGACTTTCTTT.

This sequence joins TRBV9 and TRBJ2-1, with TRBD2 matching 9 bases. Germline V lookup: CDR1 SGDLS, CDR2 YYNGEE. The CDR3 spans 15 residues. V lost 0 bases to trimming and J lost 8 bases; unmatched junction nucleotides: 6. The CDR3 sequence is CASSVVGGGAHEQFF. For the CDR3, the DNA is TGTGCCAGCAGCGTAGTGGGCGGGGGGGCTCATGAGCAGTTCTTC.

The chain recombines TRBV6-5 with TRBJ2-1; 9 bases agree with TRBD1. Germline V gives CDR1 MNHEY, CDR2 SVGAGI. V lost 0 bases, J lost 7 bases, and 1 base stayed unmatched. This CDR3 spans 14 amino acids. CDR3: CASSYSGQGNEQFF. In DNA, the CDR3 is TGTGCCAGCAGTTACTCTGGACAGGGGAATGAGCAGTTCTTC.

The chain employs TRBV7-8 and TRBJ1-5; the match to TRBD1 covers 9 bases. This CDR3 comprises 17 residues. V trimming: 3 bases; J trimming: 3 bases; junction bases outside the gene matches: 9. Germline CDR1 reads SGHVS; CDR2 reads FQNEAQ. The CDR3: CASSLGTGYFNNQPQHF. CDR3 bases: TGTGCCAGCAGCTTGGGGACAGGGTATTTTAACAATCAGCCCCAGCATTTT. Combining the CDR3 with reference TRBV7-8 and TRBJ1-5 gives the whole variable domain GAGVSQSPRYKVAKRGQDVALRCDPISGHVSLFWYQQALGQGPEFLTYFQNEAQLDKSGLPSDRFFAERPEGSVSTLKIQRTQQEDSAVYLCASSLGTGYFNNQPQHFGDGTRLSIL.

The chain uses TRBV6-5 and TRBJ1-6, with D perhaps TRBD1 (5 bases). Trimming shortened V by 3 bases and J by 10 bases, and 16 bases separated the two germline ends. Germline V gene sequence: CDR1 MNHEY, CDR2 SVGAGI. CDR3 size: 15 residues. CDR3 sequence (DNA): TGTGCCAGCAGTTATGTAGGCAGGGTGGGCTCACCCCTCCACTTT. This encodes CASSYVGRVGSPLHF.

The rearrangement links TRBV12-5 to TRBJ2-3, with D perhaps TRBD2 (6 bases). The CDR3 is made up of 14 amino acids. Per the germline V gene, CDR1 is LGHNT and CDR2 is FRNRAP. The germline V and J ends were trimmed by 4 bases and 6 bases, with 14 bases remaining between them. CDR3 region: CASGSSRGRDTQYF. For the CDR3, the DNA is TGTGCTAGTGGTTCTTCACGGGGGAGGGATACGCAGTATTTT.

This clone was counted only a few times. The chain is built from TRBV3-1 (or the pseudogene TRBV3-2) and TRBJ2-2, with a possible D match to TRBD1 (6 bases). Trimming cost V 3 bases and J 4 bases, with 9 bases left between them. Germline V gene sequence: CDR1 LGHDT, CDR2 YNNKEL (reference sequence). CDR3 length: 14 residues. The CDR3 coding sequence is TGTGCCAGCAGCCAGAACAGGGTCACCGGGGAGCTGTTTTTT. Its translation is CASSQNRVTGELFF.

This chain connects TRBV6-2 or TRBV6-3 to TRBJ2-1; a weak D match, TRBD2 (5 bases). This CDR3 comprises 13 residues. The V gene lost 1 base and the J gene lost 6 bases, with 7 bases spanning the gap. Germline CDR1 MNHEY, CDR2 SVGEGT. The CDR3 spells CASSYFAGNEQFF. CDR3 nucleotides: TGTGCCAGCAGTTACTTTGCGGGCAATGAGCAGTTCTTC.

The J gene is TRBJ2-6, the V gene TRBV9; perhaps TRBD1 as D (5 bases). Germline V lookup: CDR1 SGDLS, CDR2 YYNGEE. This CDR3 has 15 residues. V was clipped by 2 bases and J by 1 base, with 7 bases between them. In DNA form, the CDR3 reads TGTGCCAGCAGCGTGGCAGGGTCTGGGGCCAACGTCCTGACTTTC. Encoded protein: CASSVAGSGANVLTF.

The rearrangement uses TRBV5-1 and TRBJ2-3, with TRBD2 identical over 8 bases. V shed 4 bases and J 7 bases; nucleotides not matched to a gene: 5. CDR1 is SGHRS, CDR2 YFSETQ, per germline. This CDR3 comprises 13 residues. CDR3: CASSPGGGNTQYF. The CDR3 DNA sequence: TGCGCCAGCAGCCCCGGCGGGGGGAATACGCAGTATTTT.

The genes are TRBV19 and TRBJ1-6, with D perhaps TRBD1 (6 bases). This CDR3 comprises 16 residues. Trimming shortened V by 7 bases and J by 10 bases, and 23 bases separated the two germline ends. Germline-derived CDR1 and CDR2 are LNHDA and SQIVND (reference sequence). The CDR3 here is CASTIRSTGFESPLHF. In DNA form, the CDR3 reads TGTGCCAGTACCATCCGGTCCACAGGGTTTGAGTCACCCCTCCACTTT.

V gene TRBV4-3 combines with J gene TRBJ2-3; a weak D match, TRBD2 (5 bases). The CDR3 covers 17 residues. V was shortened by 0 bases and J by 4 bases, with 17 bases between the two germline ends. Germline CDR1 and CDR2: LGHNA and YSLEER. In DNA, the CDR3 is TGCGCCAGCAGCCAAGATTTTGGACTCACCGGGGCAGATACGCAGTATTTT. Translating gives CASSQDFGLTGADTQYF.

The V call is TRBV6-1, the J call TRBJ1-2; D gene ambiguous. The length of the CDR3 is 14 residues. Looked up from germline, CDR1 is MNHNS and CDR2 is SASEGT. With 2 bases removed from V and 8 bases from J, the gap between germline ends came to 15 bases. CDR3 bases: TGTGCCAGCAGTGAATTAAACCGGGAAAAGGGCTACACCTTC. Protein sequence: CASSELNREKGYTF.

This chain connects TRBV27 to TRBJ2-5, with 7 nucleotides matching TRBD1. The CDR3 runs to 15 residues. Germline CDR1 reads MNHEY; CDR2 reads SMNVEV (reference sequence). V lost 4 bases and J lost 2; bases outside the gene matches: 7. The CDR3, as DNA: TGTGCCAGCAGTTCCTCGAGGGGGCGACAAGAGACCCAGTACTTC. Protein product: CASSSSRGRQETQYF.

J is TRBJ2-3 and V is TRBV13; D might be TRBD2 (6 bases). The ends were cut back, 5 bases at V and 8 bases at J, with 17 bases in the middle. The CDR3 consists of 14 residues. In germline, CDR1 is PRHDT, CDR2 FYEKMQ (reference sequence). The CDR3, as DNA: TGTGCCAGCAGCCTCCGGGACTTTTTGGGTACGCAGTATTTT. This codes for CASSLRDFLGTQYF.

This clone has just a few counts. CDR3 nucleotides: TGTGCCAGCAGTTTAACAGAAGGCTATGGCTACACCTTC. This translates into CASSLTEGYGYTF. This chain links TRBV28 with TRBJ1-2; D gene unclear. The CDR3 runs 13 residues. In germline, CDR1 is MDHEN, CDR2 SYDVKM. The ends were cut back, 2 bases at V and 4 bases at J, with 8 bases in the middle.

J is TRBJ2-6 and V is TRBV5-1, with 11 bases lining up with TRBD1. The CDR3 length is 17 residues. Looked up from germline, CDR1 is SGHRS and CDR2 is YFSETQ. Trimming cost V 6 bases and J 0 bases; bases outside gene matches: 5. CDR3 sequence (DNA): TGCGCCAGCACCCGGACAGGGGGCGTCTCTGGGGCCAACGTCCTGACTTTC. It is translated as CASTRTGGVSGANVLTF.

This rearrangement joins TRBV10-3 to TRBJ2-7; the match to TRBD1 covers 9 bases. J was trimmed by 1 base and V by 2 bases; bases with no gene match: 3. This CDR3 has 15 residues. Germline V gene data show CDR1 as ENHRY and CDR2 as SYGVKD. CDR3 coding DNA: TGTGCCATCAGTGAGAGCGGGACAGGGTCCTACGAGCAGTACTTC. Encoded protein: CAISESGTGSYEQYF.

This chain connects TRBV27 to TRBJ1-5; D is unresolved. Germline V gene data show CDR1 as MNHEY and CDR2 as SMNVEV (reference sequence). Trimming removed 6 bases from V and 0 bases from J, with 12 bases in between. There are 15 residues in the CDR3. This CDR3 is CASSMSTYSNQPQHF. As DNA, the CDR3 is TGTGCCAGCAGCATGAGCACCTATAGCAATCAGCCCCAGCATTTT.